A selection of T cell receptor beta chains follows, all from one sample in a study of CD8+ T cells in alopecia areata. Here immunoSEQ multiplex PCR was the method, and the copy in TCRdb shows in-frame clones only, minus some. The sample carries about 190,000 clones, 60% recorded once. Here the sequenced sample was CD4+ T cells sorted from blood, taken at week 24, from a patient treated with tofacitinib. Receptors were obtained from a human donor with alopecia areata. CDR3s leave out the opening cysteine and the closing phenylalanine or tryptophan.

TRBJ1-2 | TRBV7-2 | ASSFSADYGYT
TRBJ2-5 | TRBV7-7 | ASSFRPGAETQY
TRBJ2-7 | TRBV7-2 | ASKQGARSYEQY
TRBJ1-5 | TRBV6-5 | ASSLRQGNQPQH
TRBJ2-6 | TRBV6-6 | ASSFIAGANVLT
TRBJ2-7 | TRBV7-2 | ASSSIPGAKYEQY
TRBJ2-1 | TRBV7-3 | ASSPAGNNEQF
TRBJ2-5 | TRBV29-1 | SVGTGGETQY
TRBJ1-4 | TRBV7-8 | ASSRPTNEKLF
TRBJ2-7 | TRBV7-2 | ASSLGDAWPYEQY
TRBJ2-7 | TRBV29-1 | SVVRGHEQY